A selection of T cell receptor beta chains follows, all from one sample in a study of blood T cell repertoires in COVID-19. Only in-frame clones appear in the TCRdb table, and some are missing; sequencing was by immunoSEQ multiplex PCR. The table includes over 150,000 clones, approximately 91% detected once. The sequenced sample consisted of peripheral blood. These receptors all come from a man aged 25-45 years with acute or convalescent COVID-19. The CDR3 runs from the conserved cysteine through the conserved F or W. Fields, in order: J gene, clone size, D gene, V gene, CDR3 protein, CDR3 DNA. A D gene is named only where the DNA matches it firmly. The size field is filled for only some rows; it gives once, few, many or a size class.

j_call: TRBJ1-5; clone_size: NA; d_call: TRBD1; v_call: TRBV2; cdr3_aa: CAMGQGARQPQHF; cdr3_nt: TGTGCCATGGGACAGGGGGCTCGTCAGCCCCAGCATTTT
j_call: TRBJ1-6; clone_size: NA; d_call: TRBD1; v_call: TRBV5-4; cdr3_aa: CASSAGTGYSPLHF; cdr3_nt: TGTGCCAGCAGCGCCGGGACAGGGTATTCACCCCTCCACTTT
j_call: TRBJ2-2; clone_size: NA; d_call: NA; v_call: TRBV6-5; cdr3_aa: CASNFERTGGELFF; cdr3_nt: TGTGCCAGCAACTTTGAGCGGACCGGCGGGGAGCTGTTTTTT
j_call: TRBJ1-4; clone_size: NA; d_call: NA; v_call: TRBV5-1; cdr3_aa: CASGLVANEKLFF; cdr3_nt: TGCGCCAGCGGCCTCGTGGCTAATGAAAAACTGTTTTTT
j_call: TRBJ1-2; clone_size: NA; d_call: NA; v_call: TRBV19; cdr3_aa: CASSMVGVDYGYTF; cdr3_nt: TGTGCCAGTAGTATGGTAGGGGTGGACTATGGCTACACCTTC
j_call: TRBJ2-2; clone_size: few; d_call: TRBD1; v_call: TRBV6-5; cdr3_aa: CASSSGQGYTGELFF; cdr3_nt: TGTGCCAGCAGTTCGGGACAGGGGTACACCGGGGAGCTGTTTTTT
j_call: TRBJ2-1; clone_size: NA; d_call: TRBD1; v_call: TRBV18; cdr3_aa: CASSPSSTGFEQFF; cdr3_nt: TGTGCCAGCTCACCGTCCTCGACAGGGTTTGAGCAGTTCTTC
j_call: TRBJ2-2; clone_size: NA; d_call: TRBD2; v_call: TRBV4-1; cdr3_aa: CASSQVAGGDTGELFF; cdr3_nt: TGCGCCAGCAGCCAAGTGGCGGGGGGAGACACCGGGGAGCTGTTTTTT
j_call: TRBJ1-2; clone_size: NA; d_call: TRBD1; v_call: TRBV30; cdr3_aa: CAWSLRTGNGYTF; cdr3_nt: TGTGCCTGGAGCCTACGGACAGGGAATGGCTACACCTTC
j_call: TRBJ2-7; clone_size: NA; d_call: TRBD1; v_call: TRBV6-6; cdr3_aa: CASSSDDRAEQYF; cdr3_nt: TGTGCCAGCAGTTCCGACGACAGGGCCGAGCAGTACTTC
j_call: TRBJ1-6; clone_size: NA; d_call: NA; v_call: TRBV19; cdr3_aa: CASGITVGNSPLHF; cdr3_nt: TGTGCCAGCGGGATTACGGTTGGAAATTCACCCCTCCACTTT
j_call: TRBJ1-3; clone_size: NA; d_call: NA; v_call: TRBV30; cdr3_aa: CAWSAGWSGNTIYF; cdr3_nt: TGTGCCTGGAGTGCAGGGTGGTCTGGAAACACCATATATTTT
j_call: TRBJ1-6; clone_size: NA; d_call: NA; v_call: TRBV10-2; cdr3_aa: CASSEEGRTLHF; cdr3_nt: TGCGCCAGCAGTGAGGAGGGTAGGACCCTCCACTTT
j_call: TRBJ1-6; clone_size: NA; d_call: NA; v_call: TRBV14; cdr3_aa: CASSLAGAYNSPLHF; cdr3_nt: TGTGCCAGCAGTTTAGCAGGGGCCTATAATTCACCCCTCCACTTT
j_call: TRBJ2-3; clone_size: NA; d_call: NA; v_call: TRBV11-1; cdr3_aa: CASSPYTGLSTDTQYF; cdr3_nt: TGTGCCAGCAGCCCGTACACAGGGTTGAGCACAGATACGCAGTATTTT
j_call: TRBJ1-1; clone_size: NA; d_call: NA; v_call: TRBV5-1; cdr3_aa: CASSFSEGRTEAFF; cdr3_nt: TGCGCCAGCAGCTTTAGTGAGGGGAGGACTGAAGCTTTCTTT
j_call: TRBJ1-6; clone_size: NA; d_call: NA; v_call: TRBV7-6; cdr3_aa: CASSLKVWGDNSPLHF; cdr3_nt: TGTGCCAGCAGCTTAAAGGTCTGGGGGGATAATTCACCCCTCCACTTT
j_call: TRBJ2-2; clone_size: NA; d_call: NA; v_call: TRBV6-5; cdr3_aa: CASSYLGVSAGELFF; cdr3_nt: TGTGCCAGCAGTTACCTAGGTGTTTCCGCCGGGGAGCTGTTTTTT
j_call: TRBJ1-5; clone_size: NA; d_call: NA; v_call: TRBV15; cdr3_aa: CATSRSNSGNQPQHF; cdr3_nt: TGTGCCACCAGCAGATCTAACTCAGGGAATCAGCCCCAGCATTTT
j_call: TRBJ2-1; clone_size: NA; d_call: NA; v_call: TRBV4-1; cdr3_aa: CASSQDRSARYNEQFF; cdr3_nt: TGCGCCAGCAGCCAAGATCGAAGCGCAAGGTACAATGAGCAGTTCTTC
j_call: TRBJ2-1; clone_size: NA; d_call: NA; v_call: TRBV25-1; cdr3_aa: CASRTDNEQFF; cdr3_nt: TGTGCCAGCAGGACAGACAATGAGCAGTTCTTC
j_call: TRBJ1-2; clone_size: NA; d_call: TRBD1; v_call: TRBV28; cdr3_aa: CASSPAGQGASSPLF; cdr3_nt: TGTGCCAGCAGTCCAGCGGGACAGGGGGCTAGTAGCCCTCTCTTC
j_call: TRBJ1-4; clone_size: once; d_call: NA; v_call: TRBV28; cdr3_aa: CASSLLPGMNEKLFF; cdr3_nt: TGTGCCAGCAGTTTATTGCCAGGGATGAATGAAAAACTGTTTTTT
j_call: TRBJ2-3; clone_size: NA; d_call: NA; v_call: TRBV5-1; cdr3_aa: CASSRRGDSTDTQYF; cdr3_nt: TGCGCCAGCAGTCGCAGGGGGGATAGCACAGATACGCAGTATTTT
j_call: TRBJ1-5; clone_size: NA; d_call: TRBD1; v_call: TRBV19; cdr3_aa: CASSRTSGQGRFYQHF; cdr3_nt: TGTGCCAGTAGTAGGACCTCGGGACAGGGGAGGTTTTATCAGCATTTT
j_call: TRBJ2-5; clone_size: NA; d_call: TRBD2; v_call: TRBV11-2; cdr3_aa: CASSLRLAGYQETQYF; cdr3_nt: TGTGCCAGCAGCTTAAGACTAGCGGGCTACCAAGAGACCCAGTACTTC
j_call: TRBJ1-4; clone_size: NA; d_call: TRBD1; v_call: TRBV7-9; cdr3_aa: CASSLRTGLEKLFF; cdr3_nt: TGTGCCAGCAGCTTGCGGACAGGGTTAGAAAAACTGTTTTTT
j_call: TRBJ2-3; clone_size: NA; d_call: NA; v_call: TRBV6-5; cdr3_aa: CASSPQGRSTDTQYF; cdr3_nt: TGTGCCAGCAGCCCACAGGGTCGTTCCACAGATACGCAGTATTTT
j_call: TRBJ1-1; clone_size: once; d_call: TRBD1; v_call: TRBV18; cdr3_aa: CASSPQDTGGFAEAFF; cdr3_nt: TGTGCCAGCTCACCTCAGGACACAGGGGGCTTCGCTGAAGCTTTCTTT
j_call: TRBJ1-3; clone_size: once; d_call: NA; v_call: TRBV7-9; cdr3_aa: CASSPAGQTGNTIYF; cdr3_nt: TGTGCCAGCAGCCCAGCGGGGCAGACGGGAAACACCATATATTTT
j_call: TRBJ1-2; clone_size: NA; d_call: TRBD1; v_call: TRBV2; cdr3_aa: CASSAWTGDGYTF; cdr3_nt: TGTGCCAGCAGCGCCTGGACAGGGGACGGCTACACCTTC
j_call: TRBJ2-7; clone_size: NA; d_call: TRBD2; v_call: TRBV3-1/TRBV3-2; cdr3_aa: CASSQGPSGIYEQYF; cdr3_nt: TGTGCCAGCAGCCAAGGGCCTAGCGGGATTTACGAGCAGTACTTC
j_call: TRBJ1-2; clone_size: NA; d_call: NA; v_call: TRBV18; cdr3_aa: CASSRVDPPRTHGYTF; cdr3_nt: TGTGCCAGCTCACGAGTAGACCCCCCTAGAACCCACGGCTACACCTTC
j_call: TRBJ1-1; clone_size: NA; d_call: TRBD1; v_call: TRBV27; cdr3_aa: CASSFNRGIEAFF; cdr3_nt: TGTGCCAGCAGTTTTAACAGGGGGATAGAAGCTTTCTTT
j_call: TRBJ2-3; clone_size: NA; d_call: NA; v_call: TRBV6-6; cdr3_aa: CASSREAPSRTDTQYF; cdr3_nt: TGTGCCAGCAGTAGGGAGGCCCCGAGTCGGACAGATACGCAGTATTTT
j_call: TRBJ1-5; clone_size: NA; d_call: TRBD1; v_call: TRBV19; cdr3_aa: CASSIGQGNLQPQHF; cdr3_nt: TGTGCCAGTAGTATAGGACAGGGAAACCTTCAGCCCCAGCATTTT